This paragraph covers one TCR beta chain sequence. What it binds is unknown. This entry belongs to a study of cytomegalovirus exposure and HLA in healthy donors. The PCR had 60 Vbeta and 13 Jbeta primers. Some clones are missing from TCRdb's copy, which holds only in-frame ones; the method was immunoSEQ multiplex PCR. The table lists 95,000 to 110,000 clones, almost 80% of them singletons. General study results and limits: Some highly shared sequence variants likely arose as a pipeline artifact. With further analysis later on, most CMV-associated TCR beta chains appeared HLA-restricted. A later analysis revealed that TCR association rates differed between HLA loci, peaking at DRB1 and bottoming out at HLA-C.

The germline V gene encodes CDR1 SEHNR and CDR2 FQNEAQ (reference sequence). V was pared by 5 bases and J by 1 base, with 12 bases between. CDR3 length: 15 residues. The receptor's source is a man between 60 and 75 years old in good health and CMV-seropositive. Sequencing input: PBMCs. The chain has TRBV7-9 and TRBJ2-1; D might be TRBD1 (5 bases). CDR3 in DNA: TGTGCCAGCAGCGCGCCGCAGGGATCCTACAATGAGCAGTTCTTC. Its translation: CASSAPQGSYNEQFF.